This TCR beta chain was identified during a study of Ad26.COV2.S vaccination and SARS-CoV-2 variants (dated by TCRdb to about 2021). Background on the whole study: Vaccine-arm donors came from COV1001, a multicentre, randomized, double-blind, placebo-controlled phase I-IIa trial of Ad26.COV2.S in healthy adults. A total of around 32 samples were included in the TCR-sequenced set, comprising about 20 Ad26.COV2.S vaccine recipients, 5 placebo recipients and 8 SARS-CoV-2 convalescent individuals. Sequencing of the TCRbeta repertoire served to evaluate the specificity and breadth of SARS-CoV-2-reactive T cell receptors following Ad26.COV2.S vaccination. Trial participants were randomized into five groups of five, in which low-dose or high-dose Ad26.COV2.S was given once or twice, or placebo was given on both occasions. Ad26.COV2.S was given intramuscularly at 5x10^10 or 1x10^11 viral particles, as a single shot or as two shots 56 days apart. Investigators remained blinded to trial group allocation during experiments and outcome assessment. Broad study findings and their caveats: After vaccination, spike-specific CD8+ and CD4+ T cell responses were reported to show substantial breadth. Vaccine and placebo recipients had comparable non-spike TCR breadth, which fits with the vaccine containing only spike. The authors noted that the TCR breadth and depth analyses may have underestimated total T cell responses. Higher spike-specific TCR breadth was observed in Ad26.COV2.S recipients than in placebo recipients (P = 0.0014). The study was not powered to compare responses between vaccine doses or regimens.

Regarding this clone: Its antigen is currently not known. Base-call qualities are not available, and no considerably larger clone is one nucleotide away.

The immunoSEQ Assay was used to sequence TCRbeta CDR3 regions. After extraction, genomic DNA underwent amplification by bias-controlled multiplex PCR, followed by high-throughput sequencing. The original pipeline was this. Collapsing and filtering of sequences were performed to quantify the absolute abundance of each unique TCRbeta CDR3 region. T cell fraction was estimated by normalization of TCRbeta template counts to usable DNA, with usable DNA being measured through amplification of reference genes present in all nucleated cells. Repertoire TCRs were annotated as SARS-CoV-2-specific by exact matching of V gene, CDR3 amino acid sequence and J gene to a known reactive TCR set. The reference SARS-CoV-2 TCR set came from MIRA and was filtered for enrichment in COVID-19-positive ImmuneCODE repertoires, removing public or cross-reactive TCRs. Drawing on the MIRA antigens, annotated TCRs were analysed further at the level of specific ORF or position within ORF. Depth was the summed frequency of annotated unique rearrangements, while breadth was defined as annotated unique rearrangements over total unique productive rearrangements. TCR breadth was compared between groups using two-sided Wilcoxon rank-sum tests. TCRdb carries this immuneACCESS record with in-frame sequences only. Its versions omit some clonotypes, under half of them owing to an unresolved V gene in the studies checked, with the rest unexplained. The V and J calls and the clone size are those of that table, but D and trimming were determined from the DNA. The sample data list 300,000 to 350,000 clones, and approximately 90% of these were observed just once. Of the sample, roughly 4.8% is held by the ten largest clones.

The treatment or condition label for this specimen denotes: about 20 received Ad26.COV2.S at low or high dose, single or two shots; about 5 received placebo; per-sample allocation not given. Repertoires of vaccine and placebo recipients were sequenced from samples taken on day 63 after the first injection. Cohort 1b enrolled some 25 adults aged 18-55 years at a single site in Boston, USA, between 29 July and 7 August 2020. Ad26.COV2.S was a replication-incompetent adenovirus type 26 vector expressing a prefusion-stabilized SARS-CoV-2 spike protein from the original Wuhan strain. Sequences SGDLS (CDR1) and YYNGEE (CDR2) are obtained from the germline V gene. The V end gives up 0 bases and the J end 7 bases, leaving 6 bases in the junction not matched to a gene. The CDR3 goes from the cysteine to the phenylalanine over 16 residues. Only the CDR3 DNA stays, 48 bases, in frame from base 1.

This chain joins TRBV9 to TRBJ1-6; the central 8 bases match TRBD1. This TCR was sampled from a person aged 18-60 years who received the Ad26.COV2.S COVID-19 vaccine or a placebo. The sequencing here drew on peripheral blood, taken in a trial of Ad26.COV2.S vaccine versus placebo. The base sequence is TGTGCCAGCAGCGTAGAGTCGGGACAGGTGAATTCACCCCTCCACTTT. Its translation is CASSVESGQVNSPLHF.